These 24 T cell receptor beta chains share one sample of origin, sequenced in a study of blood T cells in healthy people across ages. The authors ran a second PCR of about 7 to 11 cycles using a sample-barcoded 5' primer and a J-beta primer mix. One entry per CDR3 protein, called by TCRdb with MiXCR from the 5' RACE reads. Here the sample spans around 1,500,000 distinct CDR3 sequences, 42% being singletons. Sample: blood. The receptor source for this set is a woman younger than 35 in good health.

This clonotype came up a few times. CDR3 nucleotides: TGCGCCAGCAGCGAATCCTCGACAGGTCGGAGCTCCTACGAGCAGTACTTC. Its translation: CASSESSTGRSSYEQYF. The V call is TRBV5-1, the J call TRBJ2-7; a weak D match, TRBD1 (6 bases). The CDR3 totals 17 residues. Germline-derived CDR1 and CDR2 are SGHRS and YFSETQ. The V and J ends lost 4 bases and 0 bases respectively, with 20 bases between them.

This clonotype came up once. The V and J genes are TRBV2 and TRBJ2-2, with 12 bases identical to TRBD2. This CDR3 comprises 17 residues. From germline, CDR1 is SNHLY and CDR2 FYNNEI. With 3 bases clipped from V and 6 bases from J, the junction kept 8 bases outside the gene matches. The CDR3 region is CASSDSLAGGKAGELFF. DNA for the CDR3: TGTGCCAGCAGTGATTCCCTAGCGGGAGGGAAGGCCGGGGAGCTGTTTTTT.

This chain links TRBV6-5 with TRBJ2-1, with D perhaps TRBD2 (5 bases). Gene TRBJ2-7 matches the end of the DNA better, so the J call may be wrong. CDR3 length: 12 residues. Germline V CDR1 and CDR2: MNHEY, SVGAGI. The CDR3 bases are TGTGCCAGCAGTTACCGGGGTAAAGAGCAGTACTTC. This codes for CASSYRGKEQYF.

The chain carries TRBV28 and TRBJ2-1; tentative D call: TRBD2 (6 bases). Deletions cut 7 bases from V and 8 bases from J, with 18 bases between. The CDR3 sequence is 14 residues long. Germline CDR1 reads MDHEN; CDR2 reads SYDVKM. CDR3 in DNA: TGTGCCAGCACCCTACGTCTCGGGGGATATGAGCAGTTCTTC. Translation: CASTLRLGGYEQFF.

There are a few counts of this clonotype. The chain carries TRBV7-2 and TRBJ2-3, with D unclear. Trimming removed 4 bases from V and 5 bases from J, with 7 bases in between. The CDR3 covers 12 residues. CDR1 is SGHTA and CDR2 is FQGNSA in the germline V gene. The CDR3 is CASSSWVDTQYF. The CDR3 DNA reads TGTGCCAGCAGCTCCTGGGTAGATACGCAGTATTTT. Full variable domain (missing parts from reference TRBV7-2 and TRBJ2-3): GAGVSQSPSNKVTEKGKDVELRCDPISGHTALYWYRQSLGQGLEFLIYFQGNSAPDKSGLPSDRFSAERTGGSVSTLTIQRTQQEDSAVYLCASSSWVDTQYFGPGTRLTVL.

Only a few counts were recorded for this clonotype. For the CDR3, the DNA is TGTGCCAGCAGTGAAATGACAGCCAGCTACGAGCAGTACTTC. Protein sequence: CASSEMTASYEQYF. V usage is TRBV2 and J usage is TRBJ2-7; TRBD1 might be the D (5 bases). This CDR3 spans 14 amino acids. The V gene's germline CDR1 is SNHLY and CDR2 FYNNEI. V was pared by 2 bases and J by 3 bases, with 11 bases between. The variable domain in full, with the rest retrieved from reference TRBV2 and TRBJ2-7, is EPEVTQTPSHQVTQMGQEVILRCVPISNHLYFYWYRQILGQKVEFLVSFYNNEISEKSEIFDDQFSVERPDGSNFTLKIRSTKLEDSAMYFCASSEMTASYEQYFGPGTRLTVT.

This clonotype was detected a few times. The chain employs TRBV4-2 and TRBJ1-2; D gene unclear. The CDR3 has 16 residues. V lost 3 bases and J lost 4, with 18 bases in between. Germline CDR1 is LGHNA and CDR2 is YNFKEQ. Written as DNA, the CDR3 is TGTGCCAGCAGCCACTCCGGACCCACAGAGAGCTATGGCTACACCTTC. Protein sequence: CASSHSGPTESYGYTF.

V and J are TRBV7-2 and TRBJ2-7; TRBD2 matches 14 bases. With V trimmed by 5 bases and J by 3 bases, 12 bases remained unmatched. CDR3 size: 18 residues. Germline lookup yields CDR1 SGHTA and CDR2 FQGNSA. The CDR3 region is CASSGPGLAGVFRYEQYF. Written as DNA, the CDR3 is TGTGCCAGCAGCGGGCCGGGACTAGCGGGAGTATTCCGCTACGAGCAGTACTTC.

The V call is TRBV27, the J call TRBJ2-3; the D is unclear. The V end was cut by 3 bases, the J end by 9 bases, with 10 bases between. The CDR3 runs 12 residues. The germline CDR1 and CDR2 sequences are MNHEY and SMNVEV (reference sequence). CDR3 nucleotide sequence: TGTGCCAGCAGTTTCGGGCCCTCAACGCAGTATTTT. Its protein product is CASSFGPSTQYF.

The rearrangement joins TRBV4-1 to TRBJ2-7, with TRBD2 matching 10 bases. The CDR3 sequence is 15 residues long. Germline V gene data show CDR1 as MGHRA and CDR2 as YSYEKL. Trimming took 3 bases from V and 5 from J; bases not matched to a gene: 7. CDR3 loop: CASSHSSGRGDEQYF. The CDR3 region has the DNA TGCGCCAGCAGCCACTCAAGCGGGAGGGGCGACGAGCAGTACTTC.

The chain uses TRBV6-2 or TRBV6-3 and TRBJ2-7, with D perhaps TRBD1 (5 bases). This CDR3 contains 14 residues. Germline CDR1 reads MNHEY; CDR2 reads SVGEGT. V gave up 2 bases and J gave up 3 bases, with 11 bases separating them. CDR3 in DNA: TGTGCCAGCAGTTACGGGGCTAGTAACTACGAGCAGTACTTC. Residues: CASSYGASNYEQYF.

The chain uses TRBV27 and TRBJ1-6; 11 positions match TRBD1. Germline assignment: CDR1 MNHEY and CDR2 SMNVEV (reference sequence). V dropped 2 bases and J dropped 10; count of bases not matched to a gene: 4. The CDR3 is made up of 15 amino acids. CDR3 loop: CASSLGQGAGSPLHF. DNA for the CDR3: TGTGCCAGCAGTTTAGGACAGGGGGCCGGGTCACCCCTCCACTTT.

A few counts support this clonotype. The chain uses TRBV20-1 and TRBJ2-7, with no clear D. This CDR3 region has 16 residues. Deletions cut 6 bases from V and 2 bases from J, with 23 bases between. Germline lookup yields CDR1 DFQATT and CDR2 SNEGSKA (reference sequence). The CDR3 sequence: CSARPRNSASPYEQYF. The CDR3 DNA sequence: TGCAGTGCGCGACCCAGAAATAGTGCAAGCCCCTACGAGCAGTACTTC.

A few counts support this clonotype. The chain has TRBV4-2 and TRBJ1-1; D may be TRBD1 (5 bases). Germline V gives CDR1 LGHNA, CDR2 YNFKEQ. The V end lost 1 base, the J end lost 11 bases, and 8 bases lay between the germline ends. This CDR3 has 11 residues. CDR3 sequence reads: CASSQAGWAFF. As DNA, the CDR3 is TGTGCCAGCAGCCAAGCAGGGTGGGCTTTCTTT.

The V gene is TRBV2, the J gene TRBJ2-1, with a weak D call TRBD2 (5 bases). V was shortened by 6 bases and J by 1 base, with 13 bases between the two germline ends. Germline CDR1 SNHLY, CDR2 FYNNEI. The CDR3 has 15 residues. CDR3 DNA sequence: TGTGCCAGCAGAGTCGGGGATTCATCCTACAATGAGCAGTTCTTC. Translating gives CASRVGDSSYNEQFF.

This clonotype turned up a few times. The rearrangement uses TRBV28 and TRBJ2-5; D not resolved. CDR3 length: 14 amino acids. Per the germline V gene, CDR1 is MDHEN and CDR2 is SYDVKM. V gave up 6 bases and J gave up 5 bases, with 16 bases separating them. CDR3 amino acids: CASSPVPSEETQYF. The CDR3 coding sequence is TGTGCCAGCAGCCCCGTTCCCTCGGAGGAGACCCAGTACTTC.

This clonotype turned up a few times. V usage is TRBV2 and J usage is TRBJ2-7, with 8 bases lining up with TRBD1. The germline gives CDR1 SNHLY, CDR2 FYNNEI. The CDR3 totals 17 residues. J lost 0 bases, V lost 5 bases, and 12 bases had no gene match. The CDR3 here is CASSLGTGTFTSYEQYF. In DNA, the CDR3 is TGTGCCAGCAGTCTCGGGACAGGTACCTTCACCTCCTACGAGCAGTACTTC. Combining the CDR3 with reference TRBV2 and TRBJ2-7 gives the whole variable domain EPEVTQTPSHQVTQMGQEVILRCVPISNHLYFYWYRQILGQKVEFLVSFYNNEISEKSEIFDDQFSVERPDGSNFTLKIRSTKLEDSAMYFCASSLGTGTFTSYEQYFGPGTRLTVT.

The chain couples TRBV27 to TRBJ2-5, with 8 bases identical to TRBD2. The CDR3 loop spans 17 amino acids. Germline CDR1 reads MNHEY; CDR2 reads SMNVEV (reference sequence). The V and J ends lost 5 bases and 0 bases, in that order; junction bases with no gene match: 11. The CDR3 here is CASSRPPSGLYQETQYF. The CDR3, as DNA: TGTGCCAGCAGTCGTCCCCCTAGCGGGCTGTACCAAGAGACCCAGTACTTC.

The rearrangement uses TRBV5-6 and TRBJ1-5; no clear D gene. V lost 2 bases and J lost 4, with 7 bases in between. The V gene's germline CDR1 is SGHDT and CDR2 YYEEEE. CDR3 size: 13 residues. CDR3 sequence reads: CASSFGTNQPQHF. CDR3 DNA: TGTGCCAGCAGCTTTGGCACAAATCAGCCCCAGCATTTT.

The rearrangement joins TRBV7-2 to TRBJ2-1; D is unclear. This CDR3 contains 12 residues. Trimming removed 7 bases at V and 9 bases at J, with 13 bases between. Germline V gene data show CDR1 as SGHTA and CDR2 as FQGNSA. This chain's CDR3 is CASTEIGGEQFF. The CDR3 DNA is TGTGCCAGCACTGAGATCGGCGGTGAGCAGTTCTTC.

This clonotype was detected ten times or more. V gene TRBV12-3 or TRBV12-4 combines with J gene TRBJ1-5; a possible D gene is TRBD1 (5 bases). The CDR3 sequence is 15 residues long. V shed 2 bases and J shed 2 bases, with 10 bases lying between them. The CDR3 DNA follows: TGTGCCAGCAGTTTACAGGGTGGGGGCAATCAGCCCCAGCATTTT. It yields the protein CASSLQGGGNQPQHF.

In this sample, this clonotype turned up many times. This chain connects TRBV2 to TRBJ1-1; weak D call: TRBD1 (6 bases). Trimming stripped 6 bases from V and 0 bases from J, with 8 bases between. CDR1 is SNHLY, CDR2 FYNNEI, per germline. The CDR3 length is 13 residues. The CDR3 reads CASSGQMNTEAFF. CDR3 sequence (DNA): TGTGCCAGCAGCGGACAGATGAACACTGAAGCTTTCTTT.

The V and J genes are TRBV4-1 and TRBJ2-7; tentative D call: TRBD1 (6 bases). Germline V gene sequence: CDR1 MGHRA, CDR2 YSYEKL. This CDR3 is built from 14 residues. The V gene lost 0 bases and the J gene lost 0 bases, with 6 bases spanning the gap. CDR3 nucleotide sequence: TGCGCCAGCAGCCAAGAACAGGGCTCCTACGAGCAGTACTTC. This gives the protein CASSQEQGSYEQYF.

This rearrangement joins TRBV7-2 to TRBJ2-3; the D gene is possibly TRBD2 (6 bases). CDR3 length equals 16 residues. Per the germline V gene, CDR1 is SGHTA and CDR2 is FQGNSA. The V end was cut by 5 bases, the J end by 0 bases, with 15 bases between. For the CDR3, the DNA is TGTGCCAGCAGCCTCTTGGGACTTACTAGCACAGATACGCAGTATTTT. Its protein product is CASSLLGLTSTDTQYF.